The TCR beta chain under discussion was sequenced for a study of blood T cell repertoires in COVID-19. Study-level information: There were acute and convalescent COVID-19 samples, and they came from the United States, Italy and Spain. The analysed material was cDNA or gDNA that came from T cells, B-cell-depleted T cells, or PBMCs.

Profiled with immunoSEQ multiplex PCR; TCRdb holds only in-frame clones, not every one. The sample records over 130,000 clones, roughly nine tenths being singletons. CDR3 length: 16 residues. CDR1 and CDR2 from the germline V gene are LGHNA and YNFKEQ. The V gene lost 0 bases and the J gene lost 4 bases, with 15 bases spanning the gap. This receptor was identified in a woman aged 55-70 years with active or convalescent COVID-19. This chain links TRBV4-2 with TRBJ1-2, with D unresolved. Material for sequencing was peripheral blood. The CDR3 DNA reads as TGTGCCAGCAGCCAAGAGGAAGGAGAGCCGCTCTATGGCTACACCTTC. Translating it yields CASSQEEGEPLYGYTF.